What follows are 14 T cell receptor beta chains derived from one specimen sequenced in a study of T-cell memory formation after mild COVID-19. In TCRdb, the 5' RACE reads were re-called with MiXCR into one record per CDR3 protein. In the table there are 310,000 or so distinct CDR3 sequences, 15% to 20% of which are singletons. The sample consisted of PBMCs or a T cell subset sorted from them (not recorded which). These receptor sequences come from a man between 18 and 35 years old who had mild COVID-19 (a few samples of this study predate the infection). Cell type and time point are not known.

This clonotype has only a few counts. The V call is TRBV5-1, the J call TRBJ1-4; perhaps TRBD1 as D (5 bases). CDR1 and CDR2 (germline): SGHRS, YFSETQ. The CDR3 totals 15 residues. Trimming shortened V by 4 bases and J by 4 bases, and 14 bases separated the two germline ends. CDR3 sequence: CASSPAGRDNEKLFF. The CDR3 bases are TGCGCCAGCAGCCCGGCGGGCAGGGATAATGAAAAACTGTTTTTT.

This clonotype was seen more than once but under ten times. The V gene is TRBV3-1, the J gene TRBJ1-2; D uncertain. From germline, CDR1 is LGHDT and CDR2 YNNKEL (reference sequence). V gave up 4 bases and J gave up 1 base, with 13 bases separating them. This CDR3 contains 15 residues. The CDR3 loop reads CASSRTSTGNYGYTF. Here the CDR3 DNA reads TGTGCCAGCAGCCGTACCTCCACGGGTAACTATGGCTACACCTTC.

This clonotype has only a few counts. This sequence joins TRBV19 and TRBJ2-5; the match to TRBD1 covers 7 bases. Trimming at V came to 2 bases and at J to 2 bases, leaving 11 bases not matched to a gene. Germline loops: CDR1 LNHDA, CDR2 SQIVND (reference sequence). The CDR3 is made up of 17 amino acids. The CDR3 DNA follows: TGTGCCAGTAGTATATCGCCGGACAGGAGCTGGCAAGAGACCCAGTACTTC. This translates into CASSISPDRSWQETQYF.

This clonotype was picked up a small number of times. This chain connects TRBV4-3 to TRBJ2-1; possible D gene TRBD2, 6 bases. Per the germline V gene, CDR1 is LGHNA and CDR2 is YSLEER. The CDR3 is made up of 16 amino acids. Between the trimmed V and J ends, which lost 0 bases and 9 bases, there was a span of 18 bases. The CDR3, as DNA: TGCGCCAGCAGCCAAGATGGCGGGGTTTCTCTCGGTGAGCAGTTCTTC. It specifies CASSQDGGVSLGEQFF.

This rearrangement joins TRBV5-1 to TRBJ1-1; 8 nucleotides agree with TRBD1. Germline loops: CDR1 SGHRS, CDR2 YFSETQ. There are 14 residues in the CDR3. V dropped 3 bases and J dropped 6; count of bases not matched to a gene: 7. This CDR3 reads CASSSGQGVSEAFF. DNA for the CDR3: TGCGCCAGCAGCTCCGGACAGGGAGTCTCTGAAGCTTTCTTT. Supplemented by reference TRBV5-1 and TRBJ1-1, the full variable domain reads KAGVTQTPRYLIKTRGQQVTLSCSPISGHRSVSWYQQTPGQGLQFLFEYFSETQRNKGNFPGRFSGRQFSNSRSEMNVSTLELGDSALYLCASSSGQGVSEAFFGQGTRLTVV.

The rearrangement joins TRBV9 to TRBJ2-1; a possible D gene is TRBD1 (5 bases). The CDR3 consists of 13 residues. Trimming pared 0 bases from V and 7 bases from J, leaving 8 bases between. The V gene's germline CDR1 is SGDLS and CDR2 YYNGEE. This CDR3 reads CASSVAQGNEQFF. The CDR3 DNA reads as TGTGCCAGCAGCGTAGCCCAGGGAAATGAGCAGTTCTTC.

In its sample, this clonotype was seen many times. This sequence joins TRBV27 and TRBJ2-5; weak D call: TRBD1 (7 bases). CDR1 MNHEY and CDR2 SMNVEV come from the germline V gene (reference sequence). The CDR3 has 16 amino acids. V was cut by 4 bases and J by 9 bases, with 24 bases left in between. The CDR3 here is CASSSAGQPLRGAQYF. The CDR3, as DNA: TGTGCCAGCAGTTCTGCGGGACAGCCTTTGAGGGGGGCCCAGTACTTC.

The rearrangement links TRBV28 to TRBJ2-1; D is tentatively TRBD1 or TRBD2 (6 bases each). The CDR3 totals 15 residues. V lost 3 bases and J 5 bases, leaving 14 bases between the germline ends. The germline V gene has CDR1 MDHEN and CDR2 SYDVKM. The CDR3 coding sequence is TGTGCCAGCAGTTTGGGGGGCGGCGGAGACAATGAGCAGTTCTTC. This encodes CASSLGGGGDNEQFF.

This chain links TRBV5-1 with TRBJ1-5, with D unresolved. Germline V lookup: CDR1 SGHRS, CDR2 YFSETQ. This CDR3 is built from 14 residues. V was clipped by 4 bases and J by 2 bases, with 10 bases between them. Here the CDR3 DNA reads TGCGCCAGCAGCCCCGGGTTTGGCAATCAGCCCCAGCATTTT. Translating gives CASSPGFGNQPQHF.

This clonotype occurred a few times. This sequence joins TRBV5-6 and TRBJ2-7; D ambiguous. CDR1 SGHDT and CDR2 YYEEEE come from the germline V gene. V lost 0 bases and J 3 bases, leaving 10 bases between the germline ends. The CDR3 is made up of 14 amino acids. The CDR3 reads CASSLGALIYEQYF. The DNA for the CDR3 is TGTGCCAGCAGCTTGGGGGCCCTCATCTACGAGCAGTACTTC.

This clonotype was recorded a few times. V gene TRBV6-2 or TRBV6-3 combines with J gene TRBJ2-1; 10 bases are a match to TRBD2. CDR1 is MNHEY, CDR2 SVGEGT, per germline. This CDR3 spans 13 amino acids. V gave up 10 bases and J gave up 6 bases; unmatched junction bases: 6. This CDR3 is CATRASGGNEQFF. The DNA for the CDR3 is TGTGCCACCCGGGCTAGCGGGGGCAATGAGCAGTTCTTC.

The chain is built from TRBV15 and TRBJ1-6; D gene uncertain. Trimming took 5 bases from V and 8 from J, leaving 13 bases between them. This CDR3 spans 14 amino acids. The V gene's germline CDR1 is LNHNV and CDR2 YYDKDF (reference sequence). CDR3 nucleotides: TGTGCCACCAGCGGGTTTTCCTCGGATTCACCCCTCCACTTT. Translated, it gives CATSGFSSDSPLHF.

This clonotype has ten or more counts. V usage is TRBV7-3 and J usage is TRBJ2-3, with unresolved D. The V end was cut by 2 bases, the J end by 3 bases, with 3 bases between. Germline CDR1 SGHTA, CDR2 FQGTGA. The CDR3 covers 12 residues. The CDR3 DNA reads as TGTGCCAGCAGCTTAGGGACAGATACGCAGTATTTT. It is translated as CASSLGTDTQYF.

V and J are TRBV7-3 and TRBJ2-2, with D perhaps being TRBD1 or TRBD2 (5 bases each). Germline values: CDR1 SGHTA, CDR2 FQGTGA. The CDR3 totals 16 residues. V lost 3 bases and J lost 0, with 11 bases in between. CDR3 residues: CASSFGAISNTGELFF. The CDR3 coding sequence is TGTGCCAGCAGCTTCGGGGCGATTTCGAACACCGGGGAGCTGTTTTTT.